This note documents a single T cell receptor (beta chain) sequence. The antigen is unknown. Sequencing was performed with immunoSEQ multiplex PCR; in TCRdb, only in-frame clones are kept and a portion is missing. Among about 240,000 clones, around 82% were seen once, and the ten largest hold 0.5% to 0.65%. The data stem from a study of Tregs in tolerant kidney transplant recipients. Unstimulated regulatory T cells (CD4+CD25+CD127-), CD4+CD25- non-regulatory cells, CD4 and CD8 cells were FACS-sorted from thawed PBMCs. This CDR3 comprises 17 residues. Study-wide results and limits: Validation in larger populations is needed because few patients were studied. Tregs expanded with activated donor B cells seemed most donor-specific. Biological reproducibility was not directly addressed, but technical replication error appeared minimal.

Sequencing was done on a sample of CD4+ T cells from blood. The chain combines TRBV21-1 with TRBJ1-1. TRBV21-1 corresponds to a pseudogene. This TCR was sampled from a human donor in good health. The CDR3 coding sequence is TGTGCCAGCAGCAAAGGAGGTTCCGGATTCATGAACACTGAAGCTTTCTTT. Encoded protein: CASSKGGSGFMNTEAFF.